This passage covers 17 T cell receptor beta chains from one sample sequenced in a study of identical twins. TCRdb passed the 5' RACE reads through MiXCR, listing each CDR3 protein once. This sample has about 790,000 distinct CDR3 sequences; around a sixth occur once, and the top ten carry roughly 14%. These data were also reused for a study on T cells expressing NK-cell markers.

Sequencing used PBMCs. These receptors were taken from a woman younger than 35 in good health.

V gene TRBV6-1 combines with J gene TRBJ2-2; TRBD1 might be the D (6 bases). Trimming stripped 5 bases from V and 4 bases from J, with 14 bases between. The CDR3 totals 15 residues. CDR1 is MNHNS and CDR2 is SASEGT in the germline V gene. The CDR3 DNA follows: TGTGCCAGCAGTACCGGGACATTATTCACCGGGGAGCTGTTTTTT. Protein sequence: CASSTGTLFTGELFF.

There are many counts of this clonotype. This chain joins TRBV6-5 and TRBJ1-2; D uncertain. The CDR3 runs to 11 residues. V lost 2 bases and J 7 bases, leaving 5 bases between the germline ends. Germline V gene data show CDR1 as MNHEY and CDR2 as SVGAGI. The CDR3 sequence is CASSYGSGYTF. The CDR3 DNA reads TGTGCCAGCAGTTACGGATCTGGCTACACCTTC.

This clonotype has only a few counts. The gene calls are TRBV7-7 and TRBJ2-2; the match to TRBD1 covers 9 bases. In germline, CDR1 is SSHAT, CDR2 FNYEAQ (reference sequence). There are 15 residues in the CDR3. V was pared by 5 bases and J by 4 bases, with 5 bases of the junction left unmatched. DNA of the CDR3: TGTGCCAGCAGCCAACAGGGGGCGGGCACCGGGGAGCTGTTTTTT. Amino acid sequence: CASSQQGAGTGELFF.

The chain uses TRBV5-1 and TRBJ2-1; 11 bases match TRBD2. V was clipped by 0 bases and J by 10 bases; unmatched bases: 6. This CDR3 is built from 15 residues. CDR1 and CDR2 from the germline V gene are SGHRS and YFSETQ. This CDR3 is CASSLVLAGEGEQFF. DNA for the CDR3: TGCGCCAGCAGCTTGGTACTAGCGGGAGAGGGGGAGCAGTTCTTC.

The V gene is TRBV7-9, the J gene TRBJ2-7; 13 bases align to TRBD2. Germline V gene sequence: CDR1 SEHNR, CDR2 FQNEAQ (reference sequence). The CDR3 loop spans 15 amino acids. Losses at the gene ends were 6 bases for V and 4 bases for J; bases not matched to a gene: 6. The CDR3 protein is CASSNRTSGGYEQYF. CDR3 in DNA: TGTGCCAGCAGTAACCGGACTAGCGGGGGATACGAGCAGTACTTC.

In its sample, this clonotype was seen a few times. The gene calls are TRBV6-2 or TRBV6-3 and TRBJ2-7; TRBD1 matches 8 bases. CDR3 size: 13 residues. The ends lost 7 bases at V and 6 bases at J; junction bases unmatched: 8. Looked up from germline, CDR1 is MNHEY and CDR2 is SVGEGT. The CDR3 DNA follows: TGTGCCAGCACACGGACAGGGAACTTCGAGCAGTACTTC. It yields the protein CASTRTGNFEQYF.

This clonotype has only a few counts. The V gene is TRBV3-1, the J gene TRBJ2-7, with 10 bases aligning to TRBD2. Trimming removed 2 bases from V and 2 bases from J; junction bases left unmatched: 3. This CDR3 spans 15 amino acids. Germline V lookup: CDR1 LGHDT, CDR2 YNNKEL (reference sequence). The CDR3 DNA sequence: TGTGCCAGCAGCCAATCAGCGGGGGGGCCCTACGAGCAGTACTTC. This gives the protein CASSQSAGGPYEQYF.

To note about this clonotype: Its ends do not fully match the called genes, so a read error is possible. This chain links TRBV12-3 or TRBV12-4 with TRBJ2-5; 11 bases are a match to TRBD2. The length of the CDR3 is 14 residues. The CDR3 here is CASNLAGGQGTQYF. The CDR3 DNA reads TGTGCCAGCAATTTAGCGGGGGGGCAGGGGACCCAGTACTTC.

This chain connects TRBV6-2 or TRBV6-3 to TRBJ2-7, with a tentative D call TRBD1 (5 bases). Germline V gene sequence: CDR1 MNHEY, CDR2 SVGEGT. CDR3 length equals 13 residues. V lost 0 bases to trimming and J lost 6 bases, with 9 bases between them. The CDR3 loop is CASSYSSRAEQYF. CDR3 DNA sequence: TGTGCCAGCAGTTACTCTTCCAGGGCCGAGCAGTACTTC.

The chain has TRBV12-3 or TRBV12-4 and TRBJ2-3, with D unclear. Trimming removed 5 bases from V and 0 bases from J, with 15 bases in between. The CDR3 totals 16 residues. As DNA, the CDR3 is TGTGCCAGCAGTCCCGTGGGTTTCACTAGCACAGATACGCAGTATTTT. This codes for CASSPVGFTSTDTQYF.

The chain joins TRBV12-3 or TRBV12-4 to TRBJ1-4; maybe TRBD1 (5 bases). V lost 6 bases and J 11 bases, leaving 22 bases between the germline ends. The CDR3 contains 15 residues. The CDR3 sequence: CASSRRTGEKEKLFF. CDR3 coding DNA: TGTGCCAGCAGCCGACGGACGGGGGAAAAAGAGAAACTGTTTTTT.

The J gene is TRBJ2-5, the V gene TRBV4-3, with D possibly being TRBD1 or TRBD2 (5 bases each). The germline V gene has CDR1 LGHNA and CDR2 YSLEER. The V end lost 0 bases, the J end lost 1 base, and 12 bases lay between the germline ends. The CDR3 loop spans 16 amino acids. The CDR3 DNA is TGCGCCAGCAGCCAAGATCGTCTGGGACCCCAAGAGACCCAGTACTTC. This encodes CASSQDRLGPQETQYF.

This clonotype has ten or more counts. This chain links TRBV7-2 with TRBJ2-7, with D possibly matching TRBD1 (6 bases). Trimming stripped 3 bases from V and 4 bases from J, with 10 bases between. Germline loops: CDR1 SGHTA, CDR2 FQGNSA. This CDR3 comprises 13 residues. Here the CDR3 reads CASSFAGAYEQYF. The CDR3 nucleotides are TGTGCCAGCAGCTTCGCAGGGGCGTACGAGCAGTACTTC.

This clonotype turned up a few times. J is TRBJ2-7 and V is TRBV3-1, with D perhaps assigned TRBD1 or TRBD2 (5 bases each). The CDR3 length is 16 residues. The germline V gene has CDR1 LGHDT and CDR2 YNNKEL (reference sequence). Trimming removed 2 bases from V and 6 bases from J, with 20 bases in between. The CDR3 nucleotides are TGTGCCAGCAGCCAATGGACGGGGACCCAGGGACGCGAGCAGTACTTC. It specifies CASSQWTGTQGREQYF.

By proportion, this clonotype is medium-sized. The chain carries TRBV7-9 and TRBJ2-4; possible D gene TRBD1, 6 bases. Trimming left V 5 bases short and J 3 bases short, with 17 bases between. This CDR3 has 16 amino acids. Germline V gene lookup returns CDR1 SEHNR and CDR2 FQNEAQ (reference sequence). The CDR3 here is CASSPQGYRVKNIQYF. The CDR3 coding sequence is TGTGCCAGCAGCCCACAGGGATACAGGGTCAAAAACATTCAGTACTTC.

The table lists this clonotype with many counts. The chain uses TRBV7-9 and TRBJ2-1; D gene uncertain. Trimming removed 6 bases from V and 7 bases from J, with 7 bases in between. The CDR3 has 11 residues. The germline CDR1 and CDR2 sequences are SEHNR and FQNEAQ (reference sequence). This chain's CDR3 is CASSLLNEQFF. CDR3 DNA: TGTGCCAGCAGTTTACTAAATGAGCAGTTCTTC.

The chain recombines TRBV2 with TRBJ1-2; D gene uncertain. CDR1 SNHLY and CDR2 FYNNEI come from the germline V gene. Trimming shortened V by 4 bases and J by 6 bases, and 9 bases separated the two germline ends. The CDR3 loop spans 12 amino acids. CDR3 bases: TGTGCCAGCAGTGTAATGGTGAATGGCTACACCTTC. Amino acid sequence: CASSVMVNGYTF.